This TCR beta chain originates from a study of blood T cell repertoires in COVID-19. In the original workflow: Researchers report that nucleated cell counts were estimated from reference gene primer amplification. Clones were read by immunoSEQ multiplex PCR, and TCRdb kept only the in-frame ones, dropping some. V and J calls and clone size come straight from that table; D and trimming were deduced from the DNA. The sample holds 250,000 to 350,000 clones, approximately 90% seen once. Sequencing input: peripheral blood. The TCR originated in a woman aged 55-69 years with acute or convalescent COVID-19.

Written as DNA, the CDR3 is TGTGCCACCGCCCCGACAGATTCACCCCTCCACTTT. It codes for CATAPTDSPLHF. The rearrangement uses TRBV10-3 and TRBJ1-6; possible D gene TRBD1, 5 bases. Trimming removed 10 bases from V and 8 bases from J, with 12 bases in between. This CDR3 has 12 amino acids. CDR1 and CDR2 from the germline V gene are ENHRY and SYGVKD.